The sequence of this T cell receptor (beta chain) was determined in a study of OX40 agonist ivuxolimab in advanced cancers. At the level of the study: Partial responses, seen in three patients, involved one hepatocellular carcinoma and two cutaneous melanomas.

Libraries were prepared by immunoSEQ multiplex PCR; TCRdb keeps only in-frame clonotypes and omits some of them. The repertoire holds about 42,000 clones, with about 86% as singletons. A word on this clone: Other DNA sequences in the same sample also yield this CDR3.

CDR3 length equals 14 residues. V lost 1 base to trimming and J lost 1 base, with 4 bases between them. The germline CDR1 and CDR2 sequences are SEHNR and FQNEAQ (reference sequence). The source is an adult with an advanced solid tumor such as melanoma, head and neck, liver or kidney cancer. Material: CD4+ or CD8+ T cells sorted from blood, obtained in a trial of the OX40 agonist ivuxolimab. The V and J genes are TRBV7-9 and TRBJ2-2; D gene unclear. The CDR3 region has the DNA TGTGCCAGCAGCTTAGTTCTGAACACCGGGGAGCTGTTTTTT. Translation gives CASSLVLNTGELFF.